This TCR beta chain was observed in a study of blood T cells in healthy people across ages. This clonotype occurred a few times. The CDR3 sequence is 14 residues long. Deletions cut 5 bases from V and 6 bases from J, with 16 bases between. Germline CDR1 is MNHNS and CDR2 is SASEGT. Through a sample-barcoded 5' primer and a J-beta primer mix, a second PCR was run for roughly 6 to 12 cycles. Researchers report that a template-switch adaptor with 12 random nucleotides tagged each cDNA molecule. MiXCR, applied by TCRdb to the 5' RACE reads, yields one record per CDR3 protein. The sample contains about 800,000 distinct CDR3 sequences, approximately 25% of which appear only once. This sample was also put to use in a study of T cells of mothers and their children. That source adds: Over 8 million TCR beta CDR3 reads were obtained from each mother, and 3 million to 3.5 million from each child.

The source of this sequence is a boy younger than 18 in good health. Sequencing was performed on blood. The gene calls are TRBV6-1 and TRBJ1-1, with D unresolved. The CDR3 is CASSTTGSMSEAFF. In DNA, the CDR3 is TGTGCCAGCAGTACTACCGGCTCTATGTCTGAAGCTTTCTTT.